Shown below are 10 T cell receptor beta chains from a single sample sequenced in a study of OX40 agonist ivuxolimab in advanced cancers. Clones were read by immunoSEQ multiplex PCR, and TCRdb kept only the in-frame ones, dropping some. The sample holds 67,000 or so clones, about 88% seen once. The material was CD4+ or CD8+ T cells sorted from blood, obtained in a trial of the OX40 agonist ivuxolimab. The source is an adult with an advanced solid tumor such as melanoma, head and neck, liver or kidney cancer.

The chain combines TRBV6-6 with TRBJ1-2; D possibly corresponds to TRBD1 (5 bases). The germline gives CDR1 MNHNY, CDR2 SVGAGI (reference sequence). V lost 9 bases, J lost 8 bases, and 16 bases lay in between. This CDR3 comprises 12 residues. CDR3 sequence reads: CASTGQAGGYTF. The CDR3 DNA sequence: TGTGCCAGTACGGGGCAGGCCGGCGGCTACACCTTC.

V usage is TRBV5-4 and J usage is TRBJ2-3; 9 bases line up with TRBD2. V lost 2 bases and J lost 4; bases outside the gene matches: 8. The CDR3 length is 16 residues. Germline lookup yields CDR1 SGHNT and CDR2 YYREEE (reference sequence). CDR3 in amino acids: CASSFPSGVLADTQYF. For the CDR3, the DNA is TGTGCCAGCAGCTTCCCTAGCGGGGTTCTCGCAGATACGCAGTATTTT.

This chain joins TRBV27 and TRBJ2-7; TRBD1 matches 8 bases. V shed 5 bases and J 0 bases; nucleotides not matched to a gene: 6. The CDR3 length is 15 residues. The germline V gene has CDR1 MNHEY and CDR2 SMNVEV (reference sequence). The CDR3 bases are TGTGCCAGCAGTAGACCCACAGGGGGCTCCTACGAGCAGTACTTC. Protein: CASSRPTGGSYEQYF.

The chain uses TRBV28 and TRBJ1-2; a weak D match, TRBD1 (5 bases). The length of the CDR3 is 18 residues. Germline values: CDR1 MDHEN, CDR2 SYDVKM. Between the trimmed V and J ends, which lost 4 bases and 8 bases, there was a span of 29 bases. As DNA, the CDR3 is TGTGCCAGCAGTTCCAACCCCCCCGGGGGGTTGGGATTGGGAGGCTACACCTTC. This translates into CASSSNPPGGLGLGGYTF.

The chain joins TRBV5-1 to TRBJ1-2, with D unclear. The CDR3 sequence is 11 residues long. V lost 4 bases and J 4 bases, leaving 5 bases between the germline ends. Per the germline V gene, CDR1 is SGHRS and CDR2 is YFSETQ. CDR3 in DNA: TGCGCCAGCAGCGCCTCCTATGGCTACACCTTC. Translation gives CASSASYGYTF.

The V gene is TRBV5-1, the J gene TRBJ1-2, with a possible D match to TRBD1 (6 bases). Trimming cost V 4 bases and J 5 bases, with 18 bases left between them. Germline V gene lookup returns CDR1 SGHRS and CDR2 YFSETQ. CDR3 length: 15 amino acids. Here the CDR3 DNA reads TGCGCCAGCAGCCAAGGACAGTCCTCAGTTTATGGCTACACCTTC. As protein: CASSQGQSSVYGYTF. The full variable domain, rest sourced from reference TRBV5-1 and TRBJ1-2, is KAGVTQTPRYLIKTRGQQVTLSCSPISGHRSVSWYQQTPGQGLQFLFEYFSETQRNKGNFPGRFSGRQFSNSRSEMNVSTLELGDSALYLCASSQGQSSVYGYTFGSGTRLTVV.

The chain has TRBV19 and TRBJ2-6, with a weak D call TRBD2 (5 bases). CDR3 length: 19 residues. Trimming pared 3 bases from V and 2 bases from J, leaving 20 bases between. Germline CDR1 LNHDA, CDR2 SQIVND (reference sequence). The DNA for the CDR3 is TGTGCCAGTAGTATTGGATCCGGGGTACAGATCCCTGGGGCCAACGTCCTGACTTTC. Translating it yields CASSIGSGVQIPGANVLTF.

This sequence joins TRBV11-3 and TRBJ2-2; the D is unclear. Trimming stripped 0 bases from V and 7 bases from J, with 6 bases between. The CDR3 contains 13 residues. Germline assignment: CDR1 SGHNT and CDR2 YENEEA. CDR3 bases: TGTGCCAGCAGCTTAGATGGGAACGGGGAGCTGTTTTTT. Its translation is CASSLDGNGELFF.

This rearrangement joins TRBV5-1 to TRBJ2-3; D uncertain. The V gene's germline CDR1 is SGHRS and CDR2 YFSETQ. The CDR3 loop spans 16 amino acids. V dropped 0 bases and J dropped 2 bases, with 13 bases sitting between them. CDR3: CASSLGAGRTTDTQYF. DNA of the CDR3: TGCGCCAGCAGCTTGGGGGCCGGGCGAACCACAGATACGCAGTATTTT.

This rearrangement joins TRBV6-1 to TRBJ2-3, with TRBD1 matching 11 bases. This CDR3 contains 14 residues. Trimming at V came to 7 bases and at J to 5 bases, leaving 5 bases not matched to a gene. Looked up from germline, CDR1 is MNHNS and CDR2 is SASEGT. CDR3: CASKAGTGGDTQYF. DNA for the CDR3: TGTGCCAGCAAGGCCGGGACAGGGGGAGATACGCAGTATTTT.